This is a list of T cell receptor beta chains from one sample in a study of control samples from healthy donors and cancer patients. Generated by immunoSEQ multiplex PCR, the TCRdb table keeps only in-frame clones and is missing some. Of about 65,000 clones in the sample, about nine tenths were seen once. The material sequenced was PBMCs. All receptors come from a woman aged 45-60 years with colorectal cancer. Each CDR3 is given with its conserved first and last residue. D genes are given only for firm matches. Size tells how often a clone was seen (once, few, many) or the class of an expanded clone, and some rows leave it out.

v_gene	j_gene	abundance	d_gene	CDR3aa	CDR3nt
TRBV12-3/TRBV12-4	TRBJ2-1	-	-	CASSLGGGDEQFF	TGTGCCAGCAGTTTAGGGGGGGGCGATGAGCAGTTCTTC
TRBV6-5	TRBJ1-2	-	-	CASSYSWGQGAGNTF	-
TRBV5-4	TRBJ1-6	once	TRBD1	CASSINRGVMDGPLHF	TGTGCCAGCAGCATTAACAGGGGAGTAATGGATGGACCCCTCCACTTT
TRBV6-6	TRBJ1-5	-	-	CASSYSGEGGNQPQHF	TGTGCCAGCAGTTACTCCGGGGAAGGGGGCAATCAGCCCCAGCATTTT
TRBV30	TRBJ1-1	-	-	CACGGGKGTEAFF	TGTGCCTGCGGCGGGGGGAAGGGAACTGAAGCTTTCTTT
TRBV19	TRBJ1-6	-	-	CASSPGARSEPLHF	TGTGCCAGTAGCCCCGGGGCCCGATCGGAGCCCCTCCACTTT
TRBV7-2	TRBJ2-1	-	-	CASSPGGSYNEQFF	TGTGCCAGCAGCCCCGGCGGCTCCTACAATGAGCAGTTCTTC
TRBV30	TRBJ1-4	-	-	CAWQLGTSTAATNEKLFF	TGTGCCTGGCAACTCGGGACAAGTACCGCAGCAACTAATGAAAAACTGTTTTTT
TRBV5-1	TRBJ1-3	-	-	CASTFDSASGNTIYF	TGCGCCAGCACCTTTGACTCAGCCTCTGGAAACACCATATATTTT
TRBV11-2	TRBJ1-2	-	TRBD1	CASSSYRGRNYGYTF	TGTGCCAGCAGCTCCTACAGGGGGCGGAACTATGGCTACACCTTC
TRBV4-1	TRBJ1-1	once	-	CASSRLAGAGTEAFF	TGCGCCAGCAGCCGCCTCGCGGGGGCGGGCACTGAAGCTTTCTTT
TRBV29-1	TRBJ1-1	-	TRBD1	CSVAQGGANTEAFF	TGCAGCGTTGCTCAGGGGGGAGCGAACACTGAAGCTTTCTTT
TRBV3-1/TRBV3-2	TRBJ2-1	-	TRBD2	CASSPGLAVHSEQFF	TGTGCCAGCAGCCCCGGACTAGCGGTTCATAGCGAGCAGTTCTTC
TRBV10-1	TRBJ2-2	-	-	CASSDRGGHTNTGELFF	TGCGCCAGCAGTGATCGAGGTGGACATACGAACACCGGGGAGCTGTTTTTT
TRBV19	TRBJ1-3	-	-	CASSISRGSGNTIYF	TGTGCCAGTAGTATATCCCGAGGGTCTGGAAACACCATATATTTT
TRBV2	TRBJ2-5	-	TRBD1	CASTSGTGEETQYF	TGTGCCAGCACTTCCGGGACAGGGGAAGAGACCCAGTACTTC
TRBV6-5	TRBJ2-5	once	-	CASKPQGGETQYF	TGTGCCAGCAAACCACAGGGGGGGGAGACCCAGTACTTC
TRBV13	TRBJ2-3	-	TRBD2	CASSSLRDYLDTQYF	TGTGCCAGCAGCTCCCTCCGGGACTACTTGGATACGCAGTATTTT